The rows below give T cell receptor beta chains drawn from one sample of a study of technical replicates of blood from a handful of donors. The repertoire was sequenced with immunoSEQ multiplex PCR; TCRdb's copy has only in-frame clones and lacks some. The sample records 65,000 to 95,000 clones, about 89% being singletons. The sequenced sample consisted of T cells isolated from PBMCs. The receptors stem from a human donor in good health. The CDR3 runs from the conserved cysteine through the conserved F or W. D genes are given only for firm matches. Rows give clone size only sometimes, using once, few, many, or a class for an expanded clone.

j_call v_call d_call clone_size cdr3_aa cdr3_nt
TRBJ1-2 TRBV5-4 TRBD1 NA CASSLRGQGYRYTF TGTGCCAGCAGCCTGAGGGGACAGGGCTATCGCTACACCTTC
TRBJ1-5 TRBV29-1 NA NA CSVGEQGWGNQPQHF TGCAGCGTCGGGGAACAGGGTTGGGGCAATCAGCCCCAGCATTTT
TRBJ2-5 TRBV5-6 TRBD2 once CASSLAFGTSGGVEETQYF TGTGCCAGCAGCTTGGCCTTCGGGACTAGCGGGGGGGTGGAAGAGACCCAGTACTTC
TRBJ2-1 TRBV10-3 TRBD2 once CAISTIAGGPDNEQFF TGTGCCATCAGTACAATAGCGGGAGGGCCCGACAATGAGCAGTTCTTC
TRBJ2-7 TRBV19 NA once CASSIGLTVRSYEQYF TGTGCCAGTAGTATAGGGTTGACAGTTCGCTCCTACGAGCAGTACTTC
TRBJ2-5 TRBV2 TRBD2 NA CASQRGRGETQYF TGTGCCAGCCAGCGGGGTAGAGGGGAGACCCAGTACTTC
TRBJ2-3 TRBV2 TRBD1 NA CASSPGQGALF TGTGCCAGCAGCCCGGGACAGGGGGCCCTATTT
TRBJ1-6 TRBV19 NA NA CASSTRQGSNSPLHF TGTGCCAGTAGTACCAGGCAGGGGAGTAATTCACCCCTCCACTTT
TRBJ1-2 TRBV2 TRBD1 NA CASSTGADYGYTF TGTGCCAGCAGCACAGGGGCTGACTATGGCTACACCTTC
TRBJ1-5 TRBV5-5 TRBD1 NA CASSLFGDRGFDQPQHF TGTGCCAGCAGCTTGTTTGGGGACAGGGGTTTCGATCAGCCCCAGCATTTT
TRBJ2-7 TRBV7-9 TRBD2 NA CASCQASGSREQYF TGTGCCAGCTGCCAAGCTAGCGGGAGCAGGGAGCAGTACTTC
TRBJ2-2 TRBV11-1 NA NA CAAGAAPTGELFF TGTGCGGCTGGGGCGGCCCCCACCGGGGAGCTGTTTTTT
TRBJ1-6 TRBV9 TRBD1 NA CASSAQGQGNSPLHF TGTGCCAGCAGCGCCCAAGGACAGGGCAATTCACCCCTCCACTTT
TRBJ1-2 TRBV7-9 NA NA CASSFTDRVAGGYTF TGTGCCAGCAGCTTTACCGACAGAGTGGCTGGTGGCTACACCTTC
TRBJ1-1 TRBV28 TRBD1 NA CASSPRLTGPYTEAFF TGTGCCAGCAGTCCGCGCTTGACAGGGCCTTACACTGAAGCTTTCTTT
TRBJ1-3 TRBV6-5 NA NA CASSYRVPGNTIYF TGTGCCAGCAGTTACCGCGTTCCTGGAAACACCATATATTTT
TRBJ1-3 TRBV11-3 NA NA CASSLGGSTIYF TGTGCCAGCAGCTTAGGTGGGAGCACCATATATTTT
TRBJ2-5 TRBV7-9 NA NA CASSPLKGPLGAQYF TGTGCCAGCAGCCCCCTGAAGGGCCCACTCGGGGCCCAGTACTTC
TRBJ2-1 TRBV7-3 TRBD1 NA CASSHRTGAYNEQFF TGTGCCAGCAGCCATAGGACAGGCGCCTACAATGAGCAGTTCTTC
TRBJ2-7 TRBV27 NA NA CASSFTGSYEQYF TGTGCCAGCAGTTTCACAGGGTCCTACGAGCAGTACTTC
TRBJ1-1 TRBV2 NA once CASRVNTEAFF TGTGCCAGCCGAGTGAACACTGAAGCTTTCTTT
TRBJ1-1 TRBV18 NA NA CASSGGSTEAFF TGTGCCAGCTCAGGGGGGAGCACTGAAGCTTTCTTT
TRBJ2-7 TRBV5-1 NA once CASSLRGGELMGYEQYF TGCGCCAGCAGCTTGCGGGGCGGGGAGTTAATGGGTTATGAGCAGTACTTC
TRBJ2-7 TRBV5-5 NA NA CASSPGNSYEQYF TGTGCCAGCAGCCCCGGGAATTCCTACGAGCAGTACTTC
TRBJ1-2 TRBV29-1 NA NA CSVDSGNYGYTF TGCAGCGTTGACTCAGGGAACTATGGCTACACCTTC
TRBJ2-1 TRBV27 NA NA CASSFSGTYNEQFF TGTGCCAGCAGTTTTAGCGGAACCTACAATGAGCAGTTCTTC
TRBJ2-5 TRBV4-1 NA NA CASSRTRGNQETQYF TGCGCCAGCAGCCGGACCAGGGGTAACCAAGAGACCCAGTACTTC
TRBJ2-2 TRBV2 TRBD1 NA CASDRERNTGELFF TGTGCCAGTGACAGGGAACGGAACACCGGGGAGCTGTTTTTT
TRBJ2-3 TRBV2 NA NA CASRAFQGGSTDTQYF TGTGCCAGCAGGGCTTTCCAGGGTGGCAGCACAGATACGCAGTATTTT
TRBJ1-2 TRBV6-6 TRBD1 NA CASSHRDRDGYTF TGTGCCAGCAGTCACAGGGACAGGGATGGCTACACCTTC
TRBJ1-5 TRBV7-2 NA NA CASSLQIYSNQPQHF TGTGCCAGCAGCTTACAGATTTATAGCAATCAGCCCCAGCATTTT
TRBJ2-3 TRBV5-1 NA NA CASSLAPDTQYF TGCGCCAGCAGCTTGGCTCCAGATACGCAGTATTTT
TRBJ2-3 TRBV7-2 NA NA CASSYRGDTQYF TGTGCCAGCAGCTATCGGGGAGATACGCAGTATTTT
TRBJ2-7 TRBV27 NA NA CASSFLGRYEQYF TGTGCCAGCAGTTTTTTGGGGAGGTACGAGCAGTACTTC